These 29 T cell receptor beta chains came from one sample sequenced in a study of tumor-infiltrating lymphocytes in primary liver carcinoma. TCR beta cDNA was prepared out of about 530 ng total RNA by means of a constant-region primer. Generation of the TCR beta libraries relied on three nested multiplex PCR rounds using slightly modified ARM-PCR. Use of TRBV1-TRBV30 forward primers with a C-beta reverse primer characterized the first two PCR rounds, which lasted about 10 cycles each. MiXCR, applied by TCRdb to the multiplex PCR reads, yields one record per CDR3 protein. The sample has 150,000 to 200,000 distinct CDR3 sequences; less than 75% are singletons. Blood RNA originated from unsorted whole blood, with germline DNA additionally extracted. Input material: peripheral blood. These receptors all come from a woman in her fifties or sixties with primary liver carcinoma and hepatitis B virus infection.

A few counts support this clonotype. The final CDR3 position lacks the conserved phenylalanine or tryptophan, pointing to a likely read error. J is TRBJ2-5 and V is TRBV11-2; 7 nucleotides agree with TRBD1. The CDR3 runs to 15 residues. The germline V gene encodes CDR1 SGHAT and CDR2 FQNNGV. CDR3 coding DNA: TGTGCCTGCAGCTTAGGACAGGTGGGCAAAGAGACCCAGTACTTA. This sequence encodes CACSLGQVGKETQYL.

The count of this clonotype is one. Since a much larger clone is just one base distant, this may be a read error. V gene TRBV4-1 combines with J gene TRBJ1-4, with 7 bases identical to TRBD1. This CDR3 has 15 residues. Germline-derived CDR1 and CDR2 are MGHRA and YSYEKL. The CDR3 here is CASSQTGLSNEKLLF. For the CDR3, the DNA is TGCGCCAGCAGCCAGACAGGGTTATCTAATGAAAAACTGCTTTTT.

In regard to this clonotype: This CDR3 fails to terminate in the conserved phenylalanine or tryptophan, so it likely reflects a read error. The chain uses TRBV11-2 and TRBJ2-5; 7 nucleotides match TRBD2. The CDR3 totals 13 residues. Germline loops: CDR1 SGHAT, CDR2 FQNNGV. CDR3 loop: CAGSLGGKETQYL. DNA for the CDR3: TGTGCCGGCAGCTTGGGAGGGAAAGAGACTCAGTACCTC.

The CDR3 sequence is CANIRSLATEAFF. In nucleotides, the CDR3 is TGTGCCAACATCCGTTCACTGGCCACTGAAGCTTTCTTT. The rearrangement uses TRBV11-3 and TRBJ1-1, with no clear D. V was cut by 10 bases and J by 4 bases, with 16 bases left in between. Germline V CDR1 and CDR2: SGHNT, YENEEA. This CDR3 is 13 amino acids long.

The chain combines TRBV29-1 with TRBJ2-3; D gene uncertain. The DNA end is a closer match to TRBJ1-5, so the J assignment may be wrong. This CDR3 comprises 13 residues. CDR1 and CDR2 (germline): SQVTM, ANQGSEA. CDR3: CSGSESDTDTQHF. In nucleotides, the CDR3 is TGCAGCGGTAGCGAGAGTGACACAGATACGCAGCATTTT.

This clonotype was counted a few times. The J gene is TRBJ2-1, the V gene TRBV7-9; perhaps TRBD1 as D (5 bases). Trimming stripped 1 base from V and 8 bases from J, with 21 bases between. CDR1 is SEHNR, CDR2 FQNEAQ, per germline (reference sequence). The CDR3 is 17 amino acids. CDR3 nucleotides: TGTGCCAGCAGCTTAGAGGGGCAAGCAGTCACACTCGATGAGCAGTTCTTC. This sequence encodes CASSLEGQAVTLDEQFF. The whole variable domain, filled in from reference TRBV7-9 and TRBJ2-1, reads DTGVSQNPRHKITKRGQNVTFRCDPISEHNRLYWYRQTLGQGPEFLTYFQNEAQLEKSRLLSDRFSAERPKGSFSTLEIQRTEQGDSAMYLCASSLEGQAVTLDEQFFGPGTRLTVL.

A word on this clonotype: A read error is possible here, since a much larger clone lies one base away. The chain employs TRBV29-1 and TRBJ2-3; possible D gene TRBD2, 5 bases. V was pared by 3 bases and J by 2 bases, with 9 bases between. There are 13 residues in the CDR3. Germline V gene data show CDR1 as SQVTM and CDR2 as ANQGSEA. In DNA form, the CDR3 reads TGCAGCGTTGAGAGGGCCTTCACAGATACGCAGTATTTT. It specifies CSVERAFTDTQYF.

This clonotype was seen only once. Mismatch with germline at one junction end may stem from a read error. The rearrangement links TRBV11-2 to TRBJ1-1, with D unresolved. This CDR3 has 14 residues. CDR1 is SGHAT and CDR2 is FQNNGV in the germline V gene. The CDR3 DNA is TGTGCCAGCAGCTTAGCACAGAGGGCCACTGAAGCTTTTTTT. It codes for CASSLAQRATEAFF.

V and J are TRBV11-2 and TRBJ2-5, with D possibly TRBD2 on 5 matching bases. The CDR3 length is 16 residues. Germline V gene data show CDR1 as SGHAT and CDR2 as FQNNGV. V was shortened by 2 bases and J by 4 bases, with 17 bases between the two germline ends. CDR3 protein: CASSLMAGLPVETQYF. The CDR3 nucleotides are TGTGCCAGCAGCTTAATGGCGGGCCTACCGGTAGAGACCCAGTACTTC.

The CDR3 loop is CASSLTWTSGRHEQFF. The DNA of the CDR3 is TGTGCCAGCAGCTTAACCTGGACTAGCGGGAGACATGAGCAGTTCTTC. The V call is TRBV11-2, the J call TRBJ2-1, with TRBD2 matching over 13 bases. CDR3 length: 16 amino acids. CDR1 is SGHAT, CDR2 FQNNGV, per germline. The V and J ends lost 2 bases and 8 bases, in that order; junction bases with no gene match: 6.

The chain recombines TRBV20-1 with TRBJ2-1; possible D gene TRBD1, 6 bases. This CDR3 spans 14 amino acids. CDR1 is DFQATT and CDR2 is SNEGSKA in the germline V gene (reference sequence). V gave up 4 bases and J gave up 4 bases, with 14 bases separating them. The DNA for the CDR3 is TGCAGTGCTAATCCCAGGGGCCTATACAATGAGCAGTTCTTC. Protein sequence: CSANPRGLYNEQFF.

V and J are TRBV11-3 and TRBJ2-1; D ambiguous. The V and J ends lost 1 base and 10 bases respectively, with 11 bases between them. The CDR3 has 13 amino acids. The V gene's germline CDR1 is SGHNT and CDR2 YENEEA. The CDR3 DNA follows: TGTGCCAGCAGCTTAGGCGATCCCAAGGAGCAGTTCTTC. This gives the protein CASSLGDPKEQFF.

This clonotype has ten or more counts. The chain joins TRBV6-5 to TRBJ2-6; D is uncertain. Germline CDR1 is MNHEY and CDR2 is SVGAGI. V lost 5 bases and J lost 0, with 2 bases in between. The CDR3 spans 13 residues. For the CDR3, the DNA is TGTGCCAGCAGTCGCTCTGGGGCCAACGTCCTGACTTTC. Encoded protein: CASSRSGANVLTF.

There are many counts of this clonotype. J is TRBJ2-2 and V is TRBV29-1; the D gene is possibly TRBD2 (5 bases). CDR3 length equals 14 residues. Germline assignment: CDR1 SQVTM and CDR2 ANQGSEA. Deletions cut 4 bases from V and 3 bases from J, with 12 bases between. The chain's CDR3 is CSVAALRDTGELFF. In DNA form, the CDR3 reads TGCAGCGTTGCGGCCTTGAGGGACACCGGGGAGCTGTTTTTT.

In regard to this clonotype: Mismatch with germline at one junction end may stem from a read error. The chain carries TRBV11-2 and TRBJ1-4, with D unclear. Germline lookup yields CDR1 SGHAT and CDR2 FQNNGV. The CDR3 length is 15 residues. Here the CDR3 DNA reads TGTACCAGCAGCTTCTCGCTAGAGGACGGTGAAAAACTGTTTTTT. As protein: CTSSFSLEDGEKLFF.

V and J are TRBV12-3 or TRBV12-4 and TRBJ1-2; D remains ambiguous. CDR3 length: 11 amino acids. V lost 3 bases, J lost 14 bases, and 13 bases lay in between. The CDR3 is CASSFGHAQTF. CDR3 in DNA: TGTGCCAGCAGTTTTGGCCATGCGCAGACCTTC.

This chain uses TRBV11-2 with TRBJ2-2; TRBD2 matches at 13 bases. The trim removed 8 bases at V and 3 bases at J, leaving 9 bases unmatched. CDR3 length equals 17 residues. From germline, CDR1 is SGHAT and CDR2 FQNNGV. For the CDR3, the DNA is TGTGCCAGCGGCTACGGACTAGCGGGAGTCTACACCGGGGAGCTGTTTTTT. Residues: CASGYGLAGVYTGELFF.

Turning to this clonotype: The CDR3 does not end in the conserved phenylalanine or tryptophan, so this is likely a read error. J is TRBJ2-1 and V is TRBV11-2; 8 nucleotides match TRBD2. This CDR3 is 15 amino acids long. The germline CDR1 and CDR2 sequences are SGHAT and FQNNGV. CDR3 loop: CDTSSSGSAYNEQFL. The CDR3 DNA is TGTGACACCAGCTCCAGCGGGAGTGCTTACAATGAGCAGTTCCTC.

This clonotype was observed at least ten times. This rearrangement joins TRBV6-5 to TRBJ2-7, with TRBD2 identical over 10 bases. The CDR3 has 14 residues. Germline trimming cut 6 bases from V and 0 bases from J; bases unmatched to any gene: 2. Per the germline V gene, CDR1 is MNHEY and CDR2 is SVGAGI. As DNA, the CDR3 is TGTGCCAGCAGGCCTAGCGGGAGCTCCTACGAGCAGTACTTC. Translated: CASRPSGSSYEQYF.

This clonotype has only a few counts. V is TRBV5-5 and J is TRBJ2-7, with 8 bases that match TRBD1. This CDR3 has 17 residues. The germline V gene encodes CDR1 SGHKS and CDR2 YYEKEE (reference sequence). V lost 4 bases, J lost 5 bases, and 17 bases stayed unmatched. The CDR3 DNA is TGTGCCAGCAGCATAGTGGTGGCAGGGGGCTATATGGACGAGCAGTACTTC. This gives the protein CASSIVVAGGYMDEQYF.

With regard to this clonotype: The junction departs from the called germline gene at one end, perhaps through a read error. The chain combines TRBV29-1 with TRBJ2-3, with D hard to call. CDR3 length equals 12 residues. Germline loops: CDR1 SQVTM, CDR2 ANQGSEA. CDR3 DNA: TGCAGCCTCACGGGCAGACAAGATACACAGTATTTT. This sequence encodes CSLTGRQDTQYF.

This clonotype appeared a few times. The chain employs TRBV7-9 and TRBJ2-2; D may be TRBD1 or TRBD2 (5 bases each). This CDR3 spans 12 amino acids. The germline V gene encodes CDR1 SEHNR and CDR2 FQNEAQ (reference sequence). V shed 6 bases and J shed 6 bases, with 8 bases lying between them. The CDR3 sequence is CASRMGAGELFF. DNA for the CDR3: TGTGCCAGCAGGATGGGGGCCGGGGAGCTGTTTTTT.

Remarks on this clonotype: Sequence at one end of the junction differs from germline and may be a read error. The gene calls are TRBV11-3 and TRBJ2-1; 10 bases are a match to TRBD2. CDR1 is SGHNT, CDR2 YENEEA, per germline. The length of the CDR3 is 16 residues. The CDR3 loop is CTSSVSGTSDYNEQFF. The CDR3 nucleotides are TGTACCAGCAGCGTCTCCGGGACTAGCGATTACAATGAGCAGTTCTTC.

About this clonotype itself: Germline is not matched at one junction end, which may reflect a read error. This chain joins TRBV11-2 and TRBJ2-1, with unresolved D. CDR1 is SGHAT, CDR2 FQNNGV, per germline. CDR3 length equals 12 residues. The CDR3 sequence: CASSMVPGEQFF. DNA for the CDR3: TGTGCTAGCAGCATGGTGCCAGGTGAGCAGTTCTTC.

This clonotype was recorded many times. This chain connects TRBV12-5 to TRBJ1-2; 10 bases fit TRBD1. With 6 bases clipped from V and 6 bases from J, the junction kept 4 bases outside the gene matches. Germline V gives CDR1 LGHNT, CDR2 FRNRAP. The CDR3 consists of 13 residues. CDR3 DNA sequence: TGTGCTAGTGGGCCCGGGACAGGGGATGGCTACACCTTC. This translates into CASGPGTGDGYTF.

This clonotype occurred a few times. With a much larger clone just one base away, this may be a read error. The chain recombines TRBV6-2 or TRBV6-3 with TRBJ2-1, with D uncertain. The germline gives CDR1 MNHEY, CDR2 SVGEGT. Trimming stripped 5 bases from V and 9 bases from J, with 8 bases between. The CDR3 is 11 residues long. The CDR3 loop reads CASSGLSEQFF. The CDR3 DNA reads TGTGCCAGCAGTGGGTTGAGTGAGCAGTTCTTC.

On this clonotype itself: The germline gene is not matched at one end of the junction; a read error may be the cause. This rearrangement joins TRBV6-1 to TRBJ2-6; weak D call: TRBD1 (5 bases). From germline, CDR1 is MNHNS and CDR2 SASEGT. This CDR3 is built from 15 residues. The CDR3: CASNEGFSGANVLTF. CDR3 DNA sequence: TGTGCCAGCAATGAAGGCTTCTCTGGGGCCAACGTCCTGACCTTC.

Details on this clonotype: Likely a read error: the CDR3 ends without its conserved phenylalanine or tryptophan. The chain couples TRBV11-2 to TRBJ2-3; TRBD2 aligns across 8 bases. Germline values: CDR1 SGHAT, CDR2 FQNNGV. The CDR3 runs to 16 residues. The J segment lost 8 bases and the V segment lost 7 bases, leaving 17 bases of the junction unmatched. CDR3 sequence reads: CASKLFPAGEAGTQYL. For the CDR3, the DNA is TGTGCCAGCAAGTTGTTCCCAGCGGGAGAGGCAGGTACGCAGTATTTA.

A note on this clonotype: The junction differs from germline at one of its ends, possibly a read error. The V call is TRBV11-2, the J call TRBJ2-2; 7 bases match TRBD1. CDR3 length: 17 residues. From germline, CDR1 is SGHAT and CDR2 FQNNGV. This CDR3 is CVSSRLRQGANTGELFF. The CDR3 DNA reads as TGTGTCAGCAGCCGCCTGAGACAGGGAGCGAACACCGGGGAGCTGTTTTTT.